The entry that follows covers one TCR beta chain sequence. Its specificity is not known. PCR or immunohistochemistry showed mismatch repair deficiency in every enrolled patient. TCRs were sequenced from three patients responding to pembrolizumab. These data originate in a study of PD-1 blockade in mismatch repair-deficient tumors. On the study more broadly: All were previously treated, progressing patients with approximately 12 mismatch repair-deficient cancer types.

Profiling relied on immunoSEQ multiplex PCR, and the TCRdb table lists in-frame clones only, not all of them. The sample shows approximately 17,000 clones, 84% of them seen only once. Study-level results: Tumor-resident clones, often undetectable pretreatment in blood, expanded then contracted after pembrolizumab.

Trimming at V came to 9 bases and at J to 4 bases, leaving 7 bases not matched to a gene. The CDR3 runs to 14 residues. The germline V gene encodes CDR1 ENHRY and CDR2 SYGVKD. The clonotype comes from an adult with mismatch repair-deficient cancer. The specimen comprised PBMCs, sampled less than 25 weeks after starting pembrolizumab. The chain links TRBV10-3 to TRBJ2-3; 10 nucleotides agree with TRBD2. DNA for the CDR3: TGTGCCATTGCCGCTAGCGGGAGTGCAGATACGCAGTATTTT. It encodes CAIAASGSADTQYF.